The 26 T cell receptor beta chains given below trace back to one sample, sequenced in a study of technical replicates of blood from several donors. Sequencing was performed with immunoSEQ multiplex PCR; in TCRdb, only in-frame clones are kept and a portion is missing. The repertoire holds tens of thousands of clones, with 96% as singletons. Sequences were obtained from T cells isolated from PBMCs. These receptors all come from a human donor in good health.

The chain joins TRBV5-6 to TRBJ1-5; tentative D call: TRBD1 (5 bases). This CDR3 is 16 amino acids long. The germline V gene encodes CDR1 SGHDT and CDR2 YYEEEE. V lost 1 base, J lost 0 bases, and 11 bases lay in between. The CDR3 spells CASSLFLGDSNQPQHF. The CDR3 region has the DNA TGTGCCAGCAGCTTGTTTTTAGGGGATAGCAATCAGCCCCAGCATTTT.

The chain joins TRBV7-3 to TRBJ2-1, with a tentative D call TRBD2 (5 bases). Germline V gene lookup returns CDR1 SGHTA and CDR2 FQGTGA. There are 13 residues in the CDR3. Deletions cut 3 bases from V and 7 bases from J, with 10 bases between. The CDR3 loop is CASSLIWENEQFF. The CDR3 DNA sequence: TGTGCCAGCAGCTTGATATGGGAGAATGAGCAGTTCTTC.

The genes are TRBV2 and TRBJ2-1; TRBD1 matches at 7 bases. CDR1 is SNHLY, CDR2 FYNNEI, per germline. This CDR3 is 14 amino acids long. V lost 6 bases and J lost 1; bases outside the gene matches: 3. The CDR3 DNA follows: TGTGCCAGCAGAGCGGACAGGTCCTACAATGAGCAGTTCTTC. Translating gives CASRADRSYNEQFF.

This clone has a single count. The CDR3 region is CASSRPAPGYTF. The CDR3 DNA sequence: TGTGCCAGCAGCCGCCCTGCGCCTGGCTACACCTTC. The chain combines TRBV28 with TRBJ1-2; D gene unclear. V lost 6 bases and J 7 bases, leaving 12 bases between the germline ends. Germline assignment: CDR1 MDHEN and CDR2 SYDVKM. The CDR3 is 12 residues long.

The chain combines TRBV4-2 with TRBJ1-3, with 8 bases identical to TRBD1. The CDR3 loop spans 16 amino acids. Germline values: CDR1 LGHNA, CDR2 YNFKEQ. Trimming cost V 4 bases and J 1 base; bases outside gene matches: 6. The CDR3 nucleotides are TGTGCCAGCAGCCTCAACAGGGGGGATTCTGGAAACACCATATATTTT. It translates to CASSLNRGDSGNTIYF.

This chain connects TRBV28 to TRBJ2-5; 9 bases fit TRBD2. Per germline, CDR1 MDHEN and CDR2 SYDVKM. This CDR3 spans 15 amino acids. The V gene end was trimmed by 6 bases and the J gene end by 5 bases; junction bases not matched to a gene: 10. The CDR3 loop is CASSPTWREGETQYF. As DNA, the CDR3 is TGTGCCAGCAGCCCCACCTGGCGGGAGGGTGAGACCCAGTACTTC.

With regard to this clone: Germline is not matched at one junction end, which may reflect a read error. The chain uses TRBV4-1 and TRBJ1-1; D is undetermined. This CDR3 region has 13 residues. CDR1 and CDR2 (germline): MGHRA, YSYEKL. The DNA for the CDR3 is TGCGCCAGCAGCCAAGAACCGGAGCTATCTATGACTTTT. This translates into CASSQEPELSMTF.

This chain joins TRBV21-1 and TRBJ2-3; the DNA was not used to check the table's D call, TRBD1. TRBV21-1 is a recognized pseudogene. CDR3 length equals 16 residues. The CDR3 region is CASSNLDRVSTDTQYF. The CDR3 region has the DNA TGTGCCAGCAGCAACCTTGACAGGGTCAGCACAGATACGCAGTATTTT.

The V and J genes are TRBV28 and TRBJ2-1; 8 positions agree with TRBD1. J was trimmed by 0 bases and V by 5 bases; bases with no gene match: 9. CDR1 and CDR2 from the germline V gene are MDHEN and SYDVKM. The CDR3 runs 17 residues. The CDR3 reads CASSQWTGTSSYNEQFF. The CDR3 DNA is TGTGCCAGCAGTCAATGGACAGGGACGAGCTCCTACAATGAGCAGTTCTTC.

The genes are TRBV6-6 and TRBJ2-7; weak D call: TRBD2 (6 bases). CDR3 length: 15 amino acids. V was shortened by 9 bases and J by 0 bases, with 18 bases between the two germline ends. CDR1 and CDR2 (germline): MNHNY, SVGAGI (reference sequence). The CDR3 sequence is CASRAPSAASYEQYF. Written as DNA, the CDR3 is TGTGCCAGTAGGGCTCCTAGCGCCGCCTCCTACGAGCAGTACTTC.

The J gene is TRBJ1-1, the V gene TRBV5-1; D unresolved. The CDR3 spans 11 residues. The V end lost 6 bases, the J end lost 5 bases, and 8 bases lay between the germline ends. Germline assignment: CDR1 SGHRS and CDR2 YFSETQ. CDR3 amino acids: CASTVGTEAFF. The CDR3 DNA follows: TGCGCCAGCACGGTCGGGACTGAAGCTTTCTTT.

The gene calls are TRBV7-9 and TRBJ2-5; weak D call: TRBD1 (5 bases). This CDR3 is 12 amino acids long. The germline V gene encodes CDR1 SEHNR and CDR2 FQNEAQ (reference sequence). Trimming cost V 2 bases and J 4 bases, with 5 bases left between them. CDR3 protein: CASSLRGETQYF. As DNA, the CDR3 is TGTGCCAGCAGCTTAAGGGGAGAGACCCAGTACTTC.

The chain combines TRBV5-1 with TRBJ2-6; D remains unclear. Trimming took off 0 bases at V and 8 bases at J, with 9 bases between the two ends. This CDR3 spans 14 amino acids. Germline loops: CDR1 SGHRS, CDR2 YFSETQ. CDR3 region: CASSLGQISNVLTF. The CDR3 DNA follows: TGCGCCAGCAGCTTGGGGCAGATATCCAACGTCCTGACTTTC.

V and J are TRBV6-5 and TRBJ2-7, with TRBD1 as a possible D gene (5 bases). The CDR3 consists of 12 residues. The germline V gene has CDR1 MNHEY and CDR2 SVGAGI. V lost 8 bases and J 5 bases, leaving 13 bases between the germline ends. The CDR3: CASSSRVDEQYF. The CDR3 nucleotides read TGTGCCAGCTCCTCCAGGGTGGACGAGCAGTACTTC.

This rearrangement joins TRBV19 to TRBJ2-1; 7 bases are a match to TRBD1. Trimming cost V 4 bases and J 6 bases; bases outside gene matches: 3. CDR3 length: 13 amino acids. Germline assignment: CDR1 LNHDA and CDR2 SQIVND (reference sequence). The CDR3 nucleotides are TGTGCCAGTAGTAATACAGGGGTCAATGAGCAGTTCTTC. Its translation is CASSNTGVNEQFF.

The chain joins TRBV27 to TRBJ2-1; D may be TRBD2 (7 bases). Trimming shortened V by 3 bases and J by 1 base, and 13 bases separated the two germline ends. CDR1 is MNHEY, CDR2 SMNVEV, per germline (reference sequence). The CDR3 extends over 16 amino acids. CDR3 sequence (DNA): TGTGCCAGCAGTTTGGCTAGGGGGGGGTCCTACAATGAGCAGTTCTTC. It is translated as CASSLARGGSYNEQFF.

The chain combines TRBV30 with TRBJ2-4, with D possibly matching TRBD1 (6 bases). From germline, CDR1 is GTSNPN and CDR2 SVGIG (reference sequence). The CDR3 spans 13 residues. Trimming cost V 4 bases and J 9 bases, with 16 bases left between them. The CDR3 is CAWTSGGVGIQYF. CDR3 nucleotide sequence: TGTGCCTGGACCTCTGGGGGCGTAGGCATTCAGTACTTC.

The chain combines TRBV28 with TRBJ2-1; 11 positions agree with TRBD2. The germline CDR1 and CDR2 sequences are MDHEN and SYDVKM. After removal of 4 bases from V and 5 bases from J, the junction contained 4 bases not matched to a gene. The CDR3 is made up of 15 amino acids. The CDR3 DNA reads TGTGCCAGCAGTTATAGCGGGAGGGACCACAATGAGCAGTTCTTC. Its protein product is CASSYSGRDHNEQFF.

V usage is TRBV4-3 and J usage is TRBJ2-7; 9 nucleotides agree with TRBD2. Looked up from germline, CDR1 is LGHNA and CDR2 is YSLEER. This CDR3 region has 13 residues. Germline trimming cut 10 bases from V and 2 bases from J; bases unmatched to any gene: 6. The CDR3 bases are TGCGCCACCCGGGCTAGCGGGACCTACGAGCAGTACTTC. It yields the protein CATRASGTYEQYF.

The genes are TRBV6-4 and TRBJ1-2, with a possible D match to TRBD1 (6 bases). CDR3 length: 17 residues. The germline V gene has CDR1 MRHNA and CDR2 SNTAGT. Trimming left V 2 bases short and J 7 bases short, with 23 bases between. This chain's CDR3 is CASSDQLFSGGYSGYTF. The CDR3 DNA follows: TGTGCCAGCAGTGACCAGCTTTTTTCTGGGGGCTATAGTGGCTACACCTTC.

The chain recombines TRBV25-1 with TRBJ2-1; 10 bases line up with TRBD2. The germline gives CDR1 MGHDK, CDR2 SYGVNS. V lost 7 bases and J lost 4; bases outside the gene matches: 7. This CDR3 contains 15 residues. CDR3 loop: CASTSPSGSYNEQFF. DNA of the CDR3: TGTGCCAGCACCTCTCCTAGCGGGAGTTACAATGAGCAGTTCTTC.

The chain carries TRBV28 and TRBJ2-5; weak D call: TRBD1 (6 bases). V lost 2 bases and J 6 bases, leaving 19 bases between the germline ends. CDR1 is MDHEN, CDR2 SYDVKM, per germline. The CDR3 covers 16 residues. CDR3 region: CASSLLSYRAGQTQYF. CDR3 DNA sequence: TGTGCCAGCAGTTTACTATCCTACAGGGCCGGACAGACCCAGTACTTC.

The table lists this clone with a count of one. J is TRBJ1-1 and V is TRBV5-1; D is perhaps TRBD1 (6 bases). The germline V gene has CDR1 SGHRS and CDR2 YFSETQ. The CDR3 has 14 residues. Trimming shortened V by 4 bases and J by 6 bases, and 16 bases separated the two germline ends. CDR3 protein: CASSPGQGFSEAFF. In DNA form, the CDR3 reads TGCGCCAGCAGCCCGGGGCAGGGGTTTTCTGAAGCTTTCTTT.

The chain couples TRBV5-8 to TRBJ1-1; no reliable D call. The CDR3 totals 13 residues. CDR1 SGHTS and CDR2 YDEGEE come from the germline V gene. Trimming took off 1 base at V and 1 base at J, with 5 bases between the two ends. CDR3 sequence (DNA): TGTGCCAGCAGCTTGTTTAGGAACACTGAAGCTTTCTTT. Translation gives CASSLFRNTEAFF.

The chain recombines TRBV5-1 with TRBJ1-2, with D unclear. Germline values: CDR1 SGHRS, CDR2 YFSETQ. V was pared by 3 bases and J by 3 bases, with 9 bases between. The CDR3 loop spans 13 amino acids. This CDR3 is CASSWSGDYGYTF. The CDR3 DNA follows: TGCGCCAGCAGCTGGAGCGGGGACTATGGCTACACCTTC.

The rearrangement uses TRBV4-2 and TRBJ2-7; possibly TRBD2 for D (5 bases). Germline V gene data show CDR1 as LGHNA and CDR2 as YNFKEQ. The CDR3 has 14 residues. Trimming took off 0 bases at V and 6 bases at J, with 12 bases between the two ends. CDR3 sequence: CASSQDRLAREQYF. The CDR3 bases are TGTGCCAGCAGCCAAGATCGCCTAGCCCGCGAGCAGTACTTC.